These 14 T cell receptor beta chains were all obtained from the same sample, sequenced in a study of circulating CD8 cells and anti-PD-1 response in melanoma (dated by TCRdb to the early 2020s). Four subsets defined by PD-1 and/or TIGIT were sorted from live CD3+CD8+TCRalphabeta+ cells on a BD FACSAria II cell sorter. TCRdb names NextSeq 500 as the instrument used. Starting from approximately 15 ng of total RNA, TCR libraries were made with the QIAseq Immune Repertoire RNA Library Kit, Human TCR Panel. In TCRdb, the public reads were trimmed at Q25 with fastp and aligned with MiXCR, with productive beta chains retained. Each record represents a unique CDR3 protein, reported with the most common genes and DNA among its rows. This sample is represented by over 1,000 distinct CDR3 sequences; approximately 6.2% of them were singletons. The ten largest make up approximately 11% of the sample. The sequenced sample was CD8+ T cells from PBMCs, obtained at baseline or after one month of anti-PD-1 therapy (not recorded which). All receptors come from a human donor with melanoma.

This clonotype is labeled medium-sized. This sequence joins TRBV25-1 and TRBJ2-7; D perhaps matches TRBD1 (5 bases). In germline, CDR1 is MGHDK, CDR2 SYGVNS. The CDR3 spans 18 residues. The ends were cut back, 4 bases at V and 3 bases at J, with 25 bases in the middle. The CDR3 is CASSVAVVVGAARYEQYF. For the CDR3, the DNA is TGTGCCAGCAGTGTGGCTGTGGTAGTTGGGGCAGCCCGCTACGAGCAGTACTTC.

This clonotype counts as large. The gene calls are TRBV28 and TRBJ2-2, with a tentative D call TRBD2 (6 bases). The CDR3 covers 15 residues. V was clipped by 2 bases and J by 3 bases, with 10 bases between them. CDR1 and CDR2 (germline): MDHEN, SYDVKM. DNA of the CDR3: TGTGCCAGCAGTTTAGGCGGGGACGACACCGGGGAGCTGTTTTTT. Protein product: CASSLGGDDTGELFF.

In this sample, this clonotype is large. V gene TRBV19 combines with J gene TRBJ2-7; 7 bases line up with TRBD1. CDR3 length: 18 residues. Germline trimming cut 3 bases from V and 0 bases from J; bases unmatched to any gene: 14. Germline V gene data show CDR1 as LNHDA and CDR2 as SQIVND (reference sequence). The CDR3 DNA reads TGTGCCAGTAGTATCATTTATGTTTCCCGGGACAGCTCCTACGAGCAGTACTTC. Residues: CASSIIYVSRDSSYEQYF. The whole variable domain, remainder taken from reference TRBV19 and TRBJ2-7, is DGGITQSPKYLFRKEGQNVTLSCEQNLNHDAMYWYRQDPGQGLRLIYYSQIVNDFQKGDIAEGYSVSREKKESFPLTVTSAQKNPTAFYLCASSIIYVSRDSSYEQYFGPGTRLTVT.

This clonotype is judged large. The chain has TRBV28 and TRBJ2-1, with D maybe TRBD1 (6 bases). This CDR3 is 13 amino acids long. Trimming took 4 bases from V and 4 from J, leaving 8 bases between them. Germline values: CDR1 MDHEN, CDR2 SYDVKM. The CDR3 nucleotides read TGTGCCAGCAGTTCAGGGGAATACAATGAGCAGTTCTTC. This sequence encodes CASSSGEYNEQFF.

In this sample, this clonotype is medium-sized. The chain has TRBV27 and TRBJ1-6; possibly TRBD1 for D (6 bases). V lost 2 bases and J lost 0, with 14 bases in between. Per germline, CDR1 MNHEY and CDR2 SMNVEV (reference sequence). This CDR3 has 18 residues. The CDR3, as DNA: TGTGCCAGCAGTTTAGGCGGACAGCTCAACTCCTATAATTCACCCCTCCACTTT. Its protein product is CASSLGGQLNSYNSPLHF.

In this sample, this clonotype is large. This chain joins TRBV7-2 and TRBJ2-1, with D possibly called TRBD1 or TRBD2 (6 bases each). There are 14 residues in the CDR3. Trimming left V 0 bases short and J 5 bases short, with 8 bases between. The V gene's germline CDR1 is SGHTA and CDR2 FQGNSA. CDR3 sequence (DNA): TGTGCCAGCAGCTTAGCAGGGGGGCACAATGAGCAGTTCTTC. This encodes CASSLAGGHNEQFF.

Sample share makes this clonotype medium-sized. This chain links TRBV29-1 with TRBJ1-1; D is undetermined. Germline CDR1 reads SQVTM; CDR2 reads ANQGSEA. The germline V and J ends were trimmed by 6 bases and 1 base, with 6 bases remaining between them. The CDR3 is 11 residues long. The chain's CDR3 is CSVLRNTEAFF. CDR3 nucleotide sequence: TGCAGCGTCCTTAGGAACACTGAAGCTTTCTTT.

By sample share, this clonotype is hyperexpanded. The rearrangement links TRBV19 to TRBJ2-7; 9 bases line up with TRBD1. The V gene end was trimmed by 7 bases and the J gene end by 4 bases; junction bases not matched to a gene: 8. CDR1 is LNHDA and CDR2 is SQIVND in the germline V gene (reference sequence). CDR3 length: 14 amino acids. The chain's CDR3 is CASTPTGGIYEQYF. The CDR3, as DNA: TGTGCCAGTACTCCGACAGGGGGAATATACGAGCAGTACTTC.

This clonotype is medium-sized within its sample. The CDR3 is CASSEYQGANSPLHF. For the CDR3, the DNA is TGTGCCAGCAGTGAATATCAGGGGGCCAATTCACCCCTCCACTTT. V usage is TRBV25-1 and J usage is TRBJ1-6; 8 nucleotides align to TRBD1. Germline V gene sequence: CDR1 MGHDK, CDR2 SYGVNS. The trim removed 0 bases at V and 7 bases at J, leaving 2 bases unmatched. The CDR3 is made up of 15 amino acids.

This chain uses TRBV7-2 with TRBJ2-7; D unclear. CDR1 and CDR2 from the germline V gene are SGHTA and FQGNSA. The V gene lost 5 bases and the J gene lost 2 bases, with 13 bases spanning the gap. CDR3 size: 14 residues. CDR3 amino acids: CASSPTPWAYEQYF. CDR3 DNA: TGTGCCAGCAGCCCTACCCCGTGGGCCTACGAGCAGTACTTC.

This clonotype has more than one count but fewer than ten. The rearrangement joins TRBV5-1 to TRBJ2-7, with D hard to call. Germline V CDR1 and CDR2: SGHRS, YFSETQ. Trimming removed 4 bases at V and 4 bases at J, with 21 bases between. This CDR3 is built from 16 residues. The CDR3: CASSPAGDTYPYEQYF. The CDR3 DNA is TGCGCCAGCAGCCCGGCTGGAGACACCTACCCATACGAGCAGTACTTC.

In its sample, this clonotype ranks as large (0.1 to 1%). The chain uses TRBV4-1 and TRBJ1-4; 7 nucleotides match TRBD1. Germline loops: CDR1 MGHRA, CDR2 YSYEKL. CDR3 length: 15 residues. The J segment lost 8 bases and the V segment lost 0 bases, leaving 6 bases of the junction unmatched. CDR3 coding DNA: TGCGCCAGCAGCCAAGACCCAAGGGGACAGGAAAAACTGTTTTTT. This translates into CASSQDPRGQEKLFF.

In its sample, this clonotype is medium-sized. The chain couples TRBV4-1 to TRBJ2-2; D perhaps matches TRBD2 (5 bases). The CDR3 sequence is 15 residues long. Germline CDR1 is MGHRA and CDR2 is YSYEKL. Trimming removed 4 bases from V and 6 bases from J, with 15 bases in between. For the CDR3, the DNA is TGCGCCAGCAGCCTAGACGACCTGGAGGCCGGGGAGCTGTTTTTT. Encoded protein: CASSLDDLEAGELFF.

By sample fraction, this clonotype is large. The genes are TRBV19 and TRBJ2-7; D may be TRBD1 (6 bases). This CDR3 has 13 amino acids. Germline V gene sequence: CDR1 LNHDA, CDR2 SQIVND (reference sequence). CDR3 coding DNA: TGTGCAACTAAGCAGCAGGGGACCTACGAGCAGTACTTC. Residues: CATKQQGTYEQYF.